This T cell receptor (beta chain) comes out of a study of cytomegalovirus exposure and HLA in healthy donors. Overall study results and limits: The authors considered a cluster of highly shared sequence variants likely to be a sequencing artifact. A later analysis linked a missense variant in DCLRE1C to the trimming of TCR beta V and J genes.

Remarks on this clone: Its antigen is currently unknown.

In the PCR, 60 Vbeta and 13 Jbeta primers were used. The assay was immunoSEQ multiplex PCR, and TCRdb's table has in-frame clones only and misses some. Here the sample spans roughly 200,000 clones, around 73% being singletons. This TCR derives from a man between 60 and 70 years old in good health and CMV-seronegative. Input material: PBMCs.

Written as DNA, the CDR3 is TGTGCCAGCTCACCAGGGCAGTCTGACATTGGGGAAAAACTGTTTTTT. It translates to CASSPGQSDIGEKLFF. This chain links TRBV18 with TRBJ1-4, with unresolved D. Trimming took off 2 bases at V and 8 bases at J, with 18 bases between the two ends. Per the germline V gene, CDR1 is KGHSH and CDR2 is LQKENI. CDR3 length: 16 residues.